This is a list of T cell receptor beta chains from one sample in a study of cytomegalovirus exposure and HLA in healthy donors. Clones were read by immunoSEQ multiplex PCR, and TCRdb kept only the in-frame ones, dropping some. The sample consists of tens of thousands of clones, 90% to 95% of them appearing once. Sample: PBMCs. Receptors originate from a man younger than 35 in good health and CMV-seropositive. Both conserved end residues are part of each CDR3. Each record gives: CDR3 protein, CDR3 DNA, D gene, clone size, V gene, J gene. D genes are given only for firm matches. Not all rows give a size; the values are once, few, many and, for expanded clones, a class.

CDR3aa: CASSLGQGADEQFF; CDR3nt: TGCGCCAGCAGCTTGGGACAGGGGGCCGATGAGCAGTTCTTC; d_gene: TRBD1; abundance: NA; v_gene: TRBV5-1; j_gene: TRBJ2-1
CDR3aa: CASSLGLAVNEQFF; CDR3nt: TGTGCCAGCAGCTTGGGACTAGCGGTCAATGAGCAGTTCTTC; d_gene: TRBD2; abundance: NA; v_gene: TRBV5-6; j_gene: TRBJ2-1
CDR3aa: CASSEGGGPSNQPQHF; CDR3nt: TGTGCCAGCAGTGAAGGCGGGGGACCGAGCAATCAGCCCCAGCATTTT; d_gene: NA; abundance: NA; v_gene: TRBV6-1; j_gene: TRBJ1-5
CDR3aa: CASSVDGGNYNEQFF; CDR3nt: TGTGCCAGCAGCGTAGACGGGGGTAACTACAATGAGCAGTTCTTC; d_gene: NA; abundance: NA; v_gene: TRBV9; j_gene: TRBJ2-1
CDR3aa: CATSSYEGAPDTQYF; CDR3nt: TGTGCCACCAGCAGTTACGAGGGGGCCCCAGATACGCAGTATTTT; d_gene: TRBD1; abundance: NA; v_gene: TRBV15; j_gene: TRBJ2-3
CDR3aa: CASQFGLMNQPQHF; CDR3nt: TGTGCCAGCCAATTTGGGCTGATGAATCAGCCCCAGCATTTT; d_gene: NA; abundance: NA; v_gene: TRBV2; j_gene: TRBJ1-5
CDR3aa: CASSSYRDNTEAFF; CDR3nt: TGTGCCAGCAGTTCCTACAGGGACAACACTGAAGCTTTCTTT; d_gene: NA; abundance: NA; v_gene: TRBV11-2; j_gene: TRBJ1-1
CDR3aa: CASSPIRGRGNTIYF; CDR3nt: TGTGCCAGCAGCCCCATACGGGGGAGGGGAAACACCATATATTTT; d_gene: NA; abundance: NA; v_gene: TRBV11-2; j_gene: TRBJ1-3
CDR3aa: CASSNLMGASNQPQHF; CDR3nt: TGTGCCAGTAGTAATTTGATGGGGGCCAGCAATCAGCCCCAGCATTTT; d_gene: NA; abundance: NA; v_gene: TRBV19; j_gene: TRBJ1-5
CDR3aa: CATSRDLGGSTGELFF; CDR3nt: TGTGCCACCAGCAGAGATTTGGGGGGATCCACCGGGGAGCTGTTTTTT; d_gene: NA; abundance: NA; v_gene: TRBV15; j_gene: TRBJ2-2
CDR3aa: CASSDRVGQFF; CDR3nt: TGCGCCAGCAGTGACAGGGTAGGGCAGTTCTTC; d_gene: NA; abundance: NA; v_gene: TRBV10-2; j_gene: TRBJ2-1
CDR3aa: CAISESPWTSGGQETQYF; CDR3nt: TGTGCCATCAGTGAGTCCCCTTGGACTAGCGGGGGCCAAGAGACCCAGTACTTC; d_gene: TRBD2; abundance: NA; v_gene: TRBV10-3; j_gene: TRBJ2-5
CDR3aa: CASSSRDYLYEQYF; CDR3nt: TGTGCCAGCAGCTCCAGGGACTATCTATACGAGCAGTACTTC; d_gene: TRBD2; abundance: NA; v_gene: TRBV7-9; j_gene: TRBJ2-7
CDR3aa: CASSFGTSGGFTTSTDTQYF; CDR3nt: TGTGCCAGCAGCTTTGGTACTAGCGGGGGTTTTACCACTAGCACAGATACGCAGTATTTT; d_gene: TRBD2; abundance: NA; v_gene: TRBV5-4; j_gene: TRBJ2-3
CDR3aa: CAWSKGGGTDTQYF; CDR3nt: TGTGCCTGGAGTAAGGGGGGGGGCACAGATACGCAGTATTTT; d_gene: NA; abundance: NA; v_gene: TRBV30; j_gene: TRBJ2-3
CDR3aa: CASSTSGVGSPLHF; CDR3nt: TGTGCCAGCAGTACCTCGGGGGTTGGTTCACCCCTCCACTTT; d_gene: NA; abundance: few; v_gene: TRBV6-6; j_gene: TRBJ1-6
CDR3aa: CASSLSGVQETQYF; CDR3nt: TGTGCCAGCAGCTTAAGCGGGGTTCAAGAGACCCAGTACTTC; d_gene: TRBD2; abundance: NA; v_gene: TRBV7-9; j_gene: TRBJ2-5
CDR3aa: CASRTSQETQYF; CDR3nt: TGCGCCAGCAGAACTAGCCAAGAGACCCAGTACTTC; d_gene: NA; abundance: NA; v_gene: TRBV5-1; j_gene: TRBJ2-5
CDR3aa: CASSYSVAPTYEQYF; CDR3nt: TGTGCCAGCAGTTACTCGGTAGCCCCCACCTACGAGCAGTACTTC; d_gene: NA; abundance: NA; v_gene: TRBV6-5; j_gene: TRBJ2-7
CDR3aa: CASSSGTGTRETQYF; CDR3nt: TGTGCCAGCAGCTCTGGGACAGGGACGAGGGAGACCCAGTACTTC; d_gene: TRBD1; abundance: NA; v_gene: TRBV7-6; j_gene: TRBJ2-5
CDR3aa: CATSSGTGDEQYF; CDR3nt: TGTGCCACATCTTCCGGGACAGGGGACGAGCAGTACTTC; d_gene: TRBD1; abundance: NA; v_gene: TRBV10-3; j_gene: TRBJ2-7
CDR3aa: CASSRYTGGPRWVDGYTF; CDR3nt: TGTGCCAGCAGCCGATACACAGGGGGCCCTCGGTGGGTGGATGGCTACACCTTC; d_gene: TRBD1; abundance: once; v_gene: TRBV5-5; j_gene: TRBJ1-2
CDR3aa: CSVSSERRYNEQFF; CDR3nt: TGCAGCGTTTCATCGGAGCGGAGGTACAATGAGCAGTTCTTC; d_gene: NA; abundance: NA; v_gene: TRBV29-1; j_gene: TRBJ2-1
CDR3aa: CASSPTGFGKLFF; CDR3nt: TGTGCCAGCAGCCCCACGGGTTTCGGAAAACTGTTTTTT; d_gene: NA; abundance: once; v_gene: TRBV9; j_gene: TRBJ1-4
CDR3aa: CASSPGTGHATHTQYF; CDR3nt: TGTGCCAGCAGCCCCGGGACAGGGCATGCTACTCATACGCAGTATTTT; d_gene: TRBD1; abundance: NA; v_gene: TRBV7-9; j_gene: TRBJ2-3
CDR3aa: CASSVSSGGAPYNEQFF; CDR3nt: TGTGCCAGTAGTGTTTCTAGCGGGGGGGCCCCCTACAATGAGCAGTTCTTC; d_gene: TRBD2; abundance: NA; v_gene: TRBV19; j_gene: TRBJ2-1
CDR3aa: CASSLKGLIGGGSAGELFF; CDR3nt: TGTGCCAGCAGCTTAAAGGGACTAATCGGCGGGGGCTCCGCCGGGGAGCTGTTTTTT; d_gene: NA; abundance: NA; v_gene: TRBV7-3; j_gene: TRBJ2-2
CDR3aa: CASSVVGGTTDTQYF; CDR3nt: TGTGCCAGCAGCGTAGTGGGGGGAACCACAGATACGCAGTATTTT; d_gene: NA; abundance: NA; v_gene: TRBV9; j_gene: TRBJ2-3
CDR3aa: CASSFGQKNTIYF; CDR3nt: TGTGCCAGCAGCTTCGGACAGAAAAACACCATATATTTT; d_gene: NA; abundance: NA; v_gene: TRBV5-6; j_gene: TRBJ1-3